This TCR beta chain was recorded in a study of Ad26.COV2.S vaccination and SARS-CoV-2 variants (dated by TCRdb to the early 2020s). For context, the study as a whole: Vaccine-arm donors were drawn from COV1001, a multicentre, randomized, double-blind, placebo-controlled phase I-IIa trial of Ad26.COV2.S in healthy adults. Ad26.COV2.S was administered intramuscularly at 5 x 10^10 or 1 x 10^11 viral particles, either as a single shot or as two shots given 56 days apart. TCRbeta repertoire sequencing was used to assess the specificity and breadth of SARS-CoV-2-reactive T cell receptors after Ad26.COV2.S vaccination. A total of roughly 32 samples were included in the TCR-sequenced set, comprising about 20 Ad26.COV2.S vaccine recipients, 5 placebo recipients and 8 SARS-CoV-2 convalescent individuals. Trial participants were randomized into five groups of five, in which low-dose or high-dose Ad26.COV2.S was given once or twice, or placebo was given on both occasions. Investigators did not know the trial group allocation while performing experiments and assessing outcomes. Study-level results and caveats: Spike-specific TCR breadth was higher in Ad26.COV2.S recipients than in placebo recipients (P = 0.0014). The study was not powered to compare responses between vaccine doses or regimens. According to the authors, total T cell responses may have been underestimated by the TCR breadth and depth analyses. Substantial breadth of spike-specific CD8+ and CD4+ T cell responses was reported after vaccination. Non-spike TCR breadth was comparable between vaccine and placebo recipients, consistent with the vaccine containing only spike.

The immunoSEQ Assay was the method used to sequence TCRbeta CDR3 regions. After extraction, genomic DNA underwent amplification by bias-controlled multiplex PCR, followed by high-throughput sequencing. Turning to the authors' computational methods: To quantify the absolute abundance of every unique TCRbeta CDR3 region, sequences were collapsed and filtered. T cell fraction was estimated by normalization of TCRbeta template counts to usable DNA, with usable DNA being measured through amplification of reference genes present in all nucleated cells. Repertoire TCRs were annotated as SARS-CoV-2-specific when V gene, CDR3 amino acid sequence and J gene were exactly matched to a known reactive TCR set. The reference SARS-CoV-2 TCR set was obtained from MIRA and was filtered for enrichment in COVID-19-positive ImmuneCODE repertoires, whereby public or cross-reactive TCRs were removed. Using the MIRA antigens, annotated TCRs were further analysed by specific ORF or by position within an ORF. Breadth was defined as annotated unique rearrangements over total unique productive rearrangements; depth was the summed frequency of those rearrangements. TCR breadth was compared between groups using two-sided Wilcoxon rank-sum tests. TCRdb provides this immuneACCESS table in a form limited to in-frame rearrangements. Some clones are lacking; in checked studies, under half of them reflect an unresolved V gene, and why the rest are absent is not known. Clonal size and the V and J genes are those of that table, whereas D and trimming came from the DNA. Here the sample has some 450,000 clones; about nine tenths occur a single time. The ten largest clones take up around 4.5% of the sample.

This clone appeared once. Its antigen remains undetermined. The input lacks base qualities; no much larger clone sits a single base away. The treatment or condition label corresponds to: around 19 received Ad26.COV2.S at low or high dose, single or two shots; several received placebo; per-sample allocation not given. For vaccine and placebo recipients, repertoires were sequenced using samples collected on day 63 after the first injection. Cohort 1b enrolled 20 to 30 adults aged 18-55 years at a single site in Boston, USA, between 29 July and 7 August 2020. Ad26.COV2.S was a replication-incompetent adenovirus type 26 vector that expressed a prefusion-stabilized SARS-CoV-2 spike protein derived from the original Wuhan strain. For CDR1 and CDR2, the germline V gene lists SGDLS and YYNGEE. Between the V and J ends, shortened by 4 bases and 2 bases respectively, the junction contains 21 bases. From the cysteine up to the phenylalanine, the CDR3 has a length of 17 residues. Solely the CDR3 DNA is kept, with 51 bases framed from the first base.

The material was peripheral blood, obtained in a trial of Ad26.COV2.S vaccine versus placebo. The chain is assembled from TRBV9 and TRBJ2-5; the D region possibly corresponds to TRBD2 (5 bases align). The sequence derives from a person aged 18-60 years who received the Ad26.COV2.S COVID-19 vaccine or a placebo. The CDR3 has the sequence CASSTLGEFVSQETQYF. Here is the DNA: TGTGCCAGCAGCACCCTCGGGGAGTTTGTGAGTCAAGAGACCCAGTACTTC.